This T cell receptor (beta chain) was sequenced in a study of graft-versus-host responses after intestinal transplantation. For the study at large: Multivisceral, liver-intestinal, or isolated intestinal transplants were received by the recipients. The whole recipient group had anti-thymocyte globulin induction followed by tacrolimus and steroids for two to four years. Study-level findings and limits: After transplant, early declines in HvG clones were associated with peak levels of circulating GvH clones. GvH clones were found in recipient marrow; some appeared first in ileum or blood.

Germline loops: CDR1 SNHLY, CDR2 FYNNEI. The CDR3 has 14 residues. The junction had 13 bases not matched to a gene; V was cut back by 10 bases and J by 7 bases. Regarding this clone: Its antigen remains unknown.

Graft specimens yielded both intraepithelial and lamina propria lymphocytes. Clones were read by immunoSEQ multiplex PCR, and TCRdb kept only the in-frame ones, dropping some. The sample yields about 15,000 clones, less than 80% seen once. V and J are TRBV2 and TRBJ1-2, with TRBD1 matching over 9 bases. The sequence was obtained from a human patient who received an intestinal transplant, so some T cells may come from the graft donor. The material sequenced was ileum tissue, taken just under 700 days after intestinal transplantation. The chain's CDR3 is CATRTGVSYGGYTF. CDR3 in DNA: TGTGCCACCAGGACAGGGGTTTCCTATGGTGGCTACACCTTC.